Reported below is one T cell receptor beta chain. The clone's antigen remains unknown. The sample holds no much larger clone one base away, and base qualities are not on file. These data come from a study of CD8 T cells in Susac syndrome (dated by TCRdb to the late 2010s). For the study in its entirety: Among the Susac syndrome patients who were sequenced, clinically active disease was present in six and clinical remission was observed in eight or nine. The study used repertoire sequencing to test whether antigen drove CD8+ T cell activation and differentiation in Susac syndrome. At blood withdrawal, Susac syndrome patients were either therapy-naive, taking corticosteroids (in some cases with IVIg as well), or taking IVIg alone.

Cut back by 3 bases and 3 bases, the V and J ends lie 14 bases apart. Taken from cysteine to phenylalanine, the CDR3 has 16 residues. The retained sequence is limited to the CDR3, 48 bases, with the frame set at the first base. RNA was extracted with the RNeasy kit and 0.5 to 1 ug was reverse transcribed using random hexamers. TCR beta CDR3 regions were amplified with the immunoSEQ multiplex PCR assay covering 54 Vbeta and 13 Jbeta segments. To correct PCR amplification bias, a synthetic template baseline was used for both primer optimization and computational correction. In the paper's pipeline: Reads were assigned to V, D and J genes according to IMGT and analyzed in immunoSEQ Analyzer, with only productive sequences retained. Clonality was computed as one minus Shannon entropy normalized by log2 of the number of productive unique sequences. For each patient and control, public and private clones were evaluated among the 100 most prevalent clones. Clones were defined as Susac-specific when absent from the healthy and MS cohorts, from roughly 1,000 published viral clones and from other ImmuneACCESS disease sequences. TCRdb reprocessed the public reads (quality trimming at Q25 with fastp, clone calling with MiXCR) and kept in-frame beta chains. A single entry per CDR3 protein holds the most common genes and DNA from its merged rows. The V and J calls and clone size are TCRdb's, not the authors'. The sample table lists some 210,000 distinct CDR3 sequences, about 95% of them with a count of one. The ten top clones hold 0.15% to 0.2% of the sample.

The study at large found these results: No clonal expansion was detected in the CD4+ T cell repertoire of Susac syndrome patients. The number of individuals in the TCR sequencing and HLA analysis was acknowledged as relatively small.

High-throughput TCR beta sequencing profiled peripheral blood CD8+ and CD4+ T cells from healthy donors, Susac syndrome patients and multiple sclerosis patients. Recently defined diagnostic criteria for definite or probable disease were met by the Susac syndrome patients. Bulk CD8+ and CD4+ T cells were purified magnetically by negative isolation, whereas CD8+ TEMRA cells were enriched by FACS. Blood was drawn into EDTA tubes, processed within 24 hours, and PBMCs were isolated by density gradient centrifugation. PBMCs intended for TCR sequencing were cryopreserved in liquid nitrogen and thawed later in a water bath at 37 degrees C. The sorted or isolated CD4+, CD8+ and CD8+ TEMRA cells had a purity of 90% or higher.

This receptor was identified in a human donor with Susac syndrome. This sequence uses TRBV12-3 or TRBV12-4 and TRBJ1-4; no confident D gene assignment can be made. Sequencing used CD4+ T cells from PBMCs. The nucleotide sequence is given as TGTGCCAGCAGTTTGGGGATCCGGGCCTCTAATGAAAAACTGTTTTTT. Translated, it gives CASSLGIRASNEKLFF.